The 19 T cell receptor beta chains reported below all come from one sample, sequenced in a study of cytomegalovirus exposure and HLA in healthy donors. The repertoire was sequenced with immunoSEQ multiplex PCR; TCRdb's copy has only in-frame clones and lacks some. The sample has under 250,000 clones, 80% to 90% seen once. The sequenced sample was PBMCs. The receptors shown here come from a man in his late teens or twenties in good health and CMV-seronegative.

The rearrangement uses TRBV7-9 and TRBJ2-3; no firm D call. The ends were cut back, 4 bases at V and 4 bases at J, with 3 bases in the middle. The CDR3 spans 11 residues. CDR1 SEHNR and CDR2 FQNEAQ come from the germline V gene (reference sequence). The CDR3 reads CASSSSDTQYF. The DNA of the CDR3 is TGTGCCAGCAGCTCTTCAGATACGCAGTATTTT.

The V gene is TRBV27, the J gene TRBJ1-1; 8 bases are shared with TRBD1. Germline CDR1 reads MNHEY; CDR2 reads SMNVEV (reference sequence). This CDR3 comprises 15 residues. With 3 bases clipped from V and 6 bases from J, the junction kept 9 bases outside the gene matches. The CDR3 bases are TGTGCCAGCAGTTTGGCAGGGGGCCAGGGGTCTGAAGCTTTCTTT. Translation gives CASSLAGGQGSEAFF.

V usage is TRBV15 and J usage is TRBJ2-7; D unclear. Trimming shortened V by 2 bases and J by 5 bases, and 7 bases separated the two germline ends. Germline-derived CDR1 and CDR2 are LNHNV and YYDKDF (reference sequence). This CDR3 is 12 amino acids long. The chain's CDR3 is CATSRPFHEQYF. The CDR3, as DNA: TGTGCCACCAGCAGACCTTTTCACGAGCAGTACTTC.

Only one count was recorded for this clone. The V call is TRBV7-8, the J call TRBJ1-5; 7 bases are a match to TRBD1. The CDR3 consists of 16 residues. Trimming took 5 bases from V and 4 from J; bases not matched to a gene: 11. Germline-derived CDR1 and CDR2 are SGHVS and FQNEAQ. CDR3 bases: TGTGCCAGCAGCCCAGACAGGGTAATCCGTAATCAGCCCCAGCATTTT. Translated, it gives CASSPDRVIRNQPQHF.

The chain has TRBV28 and TRBJ2-3; 7 bases are shared with TRBD2. The CDR3 is 16 amino acids. The J segment lost 4 bases and the V segment lost 6 bases, leaving 13 bases of the junction unmatched. CDR1 and CDR2 from the germline V gene are MDHEN and SYDVKM. CDR3 sequence reads: CASSSFQAGRADTQYF. CDR3 sequence (DNA): TGTGCCAGCAGCTCCTTCCAAGCGGGAAGGGCAGATACGCAGTATTTT. The full variable domain, rest sourced from reference TRBV28 and TRBJ2-3, is DVKVTQSSRYLVKRTGEKVFLECVQDMDHENMFWYRQDPGLGLRLIYFSYDVKMKEKGDIPEGYSVSREKKERFSLILESASTNQTSMYLCASSSFQAGRADTQYFGPGTRLTVL.

The gene calls are TRBV19 and TRBJ2-5; the D is unclear. Germline V gene lookup returns CDR1 LNHDA and CDR2 SQIVND (reference sequence). This CDR3 spans 13 amino acids. With 5 bases removed from V and 5 bases from J, the gap between germline ends came to 12 bases. The CDR3 region has the DNA TGTGCCAGTAGTGGTAGTCAGGTCGAGACCCAGTACTTC. This sequence encodes CASSGSQVETQYF.

The gene calls are TRBV27 and TRBJ2-3, with 8 bases matching TRBD2. CDR3 size: 15 residues. J was trimmed by 3 bases and V by 3 bases; bases with no gene match: 5. CDR1 and CDR2 (germline): MNHEY, SMNVEV (reference sequence). This chain's CDR3 is CASSFGLAITDTQYF. DNA for the CDR3: TGTGCCAGCAGTTTCGGACTAGCAATAACAGATACGCAGTATTTT.

The chain couples TRBV28 to TRBJ1-5; 7 nucleotides match TRBD1. V lost 4 bases to trimming and J lost 2 bases; unmatched junction nucleotides: 14. Germline CDR1 MDHEN, CDR2 SYDVKM. The length of the CDR3 is 18 residues. CDR3 in amino acids: CASSWWDLGQFGNQPQHF. The CDR3, as DNA: TGTGCCAGCAGTTGGTGGGACCTGGGACAGTTTGGCAATCAGCCCCAGCATTTT.

CDR3 DNA: TGTGCCACCAGTCAGCGGGTCGAGCAGTTCTTC. Translation gives CATSQRVEQFF. V usage is TRBV19 and J usage is TRBJ2-1; D is perhaps TRBD2 (6 bases). CDR1 is LNHDA, CDR2 SQIVND, per germline (reference sequence). Trimming stripped 10 bases from V and 10 bases from J, with 14 bases between. The CDR3 totals 11 residues. Using reference TRBV19 and TRBJ2-1 for the parts outside the CDR3, the full variable domain is DGGITQSPKYLFRKEGQNVTLSCEQNLNHDAMYWYRQDPGQGLRLIYYSQIVNDFQKGDIAEGYSVSREKKESFPLTVTSAQKNPTAFYLCATSQRVEQFFGPGTRLTVL.

The chain combines TRBV27 with TRBJ2-7; TRBD2 matches at 9 bases. The CDR3 loop spans 15 amino acids. Germline assignment: CDR1 MNHEY and CDR2 SMNVEV (reference sequence). V gave up 5 bases and J gave up 3 bases; unmatched junction bases: 8. The CDR3 is CASSIIGLASYEQYF. Written as DNA, the CDR3 is TGTGCCAGCAGTATAATAGGACTAGCGAGCTACGAGCAGTACTTC.

The chain couples TRBV4-3 to TRBJ2-3; 8 bases match TRBD1. The trim removed 0 bases at V and 3 bases at J, leaving 11 bases unmatched. The CDR3 consists of 18 residues. Germline-derived CDR1 and CDR2 are LGHNA and YSLEER. CDR3 nucleotides: TGCGCCAGCAGCCAAGAACCCCCCGACAGGGGTGGTACAGATACGCAGTATTTT. It is translated as CASSQEPPDRGGTDTQYF.

The chain has TRBV28 and TRBJ2-3; possible D gene TRBD1, 7 bases. With 3 bases removed from V and 6 bases from J, the gap between germline ends came to 10 bases. The CDR3 loop spans 13 amino acids. Per the germline V gene, CDR1 is MDHEN and CDR2 is SYDVKM. The CDR3 region has the DNA TGTGCCAGCAGTTTCAGGGGGGTGGATACGCAGTATTTT. This sequence encodes CASSFRGVDTQYF.

The chain has TRBV9 and TRBJ1-6; a weak D match, TRBD1 (6 bases). The CDR3 is made up of 15 amino acids. V gave up 1 base and J gave up 8 bases, with 13 bases separating them. In germline, CDR1 is SGDLS, CDR2 YYNGEE. The CDR3 here is CASSVNNRADSPLHF. Written as DNA, the CDR3 is TGTGCCAGCAGCGTAAACAACAGGGCGGATTCACCCCTCCACTTT.

This chain connects TRBV7-7 to TRBJ2-1; 10 positions agree with TRBD2. CDR3 length: 14 amino acids. The germline gives CDR1 SSHAT, CDR2 FNYEAQ (reference sequence). V trimming: 4 bases; J trimming: 10 bases; junction bases outside the gene matches: 7. This CDR3 is CASSYRTSGGEQFF. The DNA for the CDR3 is TGTGCCAGCAGCTACAGGACTAGCGGAGGAGAGCAGTTCTTC.

The chain combines TRBV4-1 with TRBJ1-6; maybe TRBD1 (5 bases). V lost 0 bases, J lost 11 bases, and 8 bases lay in between. Per germline, CDR1 MGHRA and CDR2 YSYEKL. This CDR3 has 13 residues. DNA for the CDR3: TGCGCCAGCAGCCAAGAGAAGGGGACACCCCTCCACTTT. Residues: CASSQEKGTPLHF.

The rearrangement links TRBV7-9 to TRBJ2-1; 8 positions agree with TRBD2. The germline V gene has CDR1 SEHNR and CDR2 FQNEAQ (reference sequence). V shed 5 bases, J shed 6 bases, and the junction held 12 bases outside the gene matches. CDR3 length: 16 residues. This CDR3 is CASSPVISGTFNEQFF. CDR3 coding DNA: TGTGCCAGCAGCCCAGTGATTAGCGGGACCTTCAATGAGCAGTTCTTC.

V is TRBV27 and J is TRBJ2-1; tentatively, D is TRBD1 (6 bases). V lost 3 bases and J lost 4, with 13 bases in between. This CDR3 spans 15 amino acids. Per the germline V gene, CDR1 is MNHEY and CDR2 is SMNVEV (reference sequence). CDR3 residues: CASSFKDSRYNEQFF. As DNA, the CDR3 is TGTGCCAGCAGTTTTAAGGACAGCAGGTACAATGAGCAGTTCTTC.

The rearrangement joins TRBV27 to TRBJ2-1, with 10 bases that match TRBD2. V lost 0 bases, J lost 0 bases, and 2 bases stayed unmatched. CDR3 size: 17 residues. CDR1 is MNHEY and CDR2 is SMNVEV in the germline V gene (reference sequence). CDR3 coding DNA: TGTGCCAGCAGTTTATCCCAGCGGGGGGGCTCCTACAATGAGCAGTTCTTC. Its translation is CASSLSQRGGSYNEQFF.

Only a few counts were recorded for this clone. J is TRBJ1-1 and V is TRBV2; a weak D match, TRBD1 (5 bases). CDR1 is SNHLY, CDR2 FYNNEI, per germline. This CDR3 region has 14 residues. V lost 7 bases to trimming and J lost 5 bases, with 17 bases between them. CDR3 residues: CASILGRGGTEAFF. CDR3 DNA sequence: TGTGCCAGCATCTTGGGGCGGGGCGGGACTGAAGCTTTCTTT.